This T cell receptor (beta chain) was sequenced in a study of cytomegalovirus exposure and HLA in healthy donors. Sequencing was performed with immunoSEQ multiplex PCR; in TCRdb, only in-frame clones are kept and a portion is missing. The table has approximately 170,000 clones, less than 85% seen once. Germline assignment: CDR1 MDHEN and CDR2 SYDVKM. The CDR3 totals 12 residues. The V and J ends lost 4 bases and 15 bases, in that order; junction bases with no gene match: 9. This sequence originates from a young man in good health and CMV-seropositive. This chain joins TRBV28 and TRBJ2-4; 7 bases are a match to TRBD2. Input material: PBMCs. This CDR3 is CASSSRGVRLYF. The CDR3 nucleotides are TGTGCCAGCAGTTCTCGGGGGGTGAGACTGTACTTC.